This TCR beta chain was profiled in a study of shared clonotypes between healthy human individuals. Subsets obtained from CD4+ cells comprised CD45RA+ naive and CD45RA-negative memory cells. V was shortened by 5 bases and J by 0 bases, with 8 bases between the two germline ends. CDR1 is SGHRS and CDR2 is YFSETQ in the germline V gene. The CDR3 consists of 14 residues. The study ran the assay at deep level. Replicate PCRs for sorted subsets used around 200 ng DNA; this equaled 25,000 to 35,000 T cell genomes. As processed by the authors: Junction-only sequences without quality scores came from ImmunoSEQ, so filtering differed. The data were produced by immunoSEQ multiplex PCR, yet TCRdb's version contains in-frame clones alone and is incomplete. The V and J calls and clone size come from that table; D and trimming were worked out from the DNA. The sample records over a million clones, around 82% being singletons.

On this clone itself: Other DNA sequences from this sample encode an identical CDR3 as well.

Sequencing was performed on memory CD4+ T cells from PBMCs. Stated subset: CD45RA-negative fraction. This sequence joins TRBV5-1 and TRBJ1-4; D is unresolved. This clonotype originated in a man younger than 35 in good health. Some clones in this sample may be carry-over from other donors' samples. The CDR3 loop is CASSSTATNEKLFF. The CDR3 region has the DNA TGCGCCAGCAGTTCAACTGCAACTAATGAAAAACTGTTTTTT.